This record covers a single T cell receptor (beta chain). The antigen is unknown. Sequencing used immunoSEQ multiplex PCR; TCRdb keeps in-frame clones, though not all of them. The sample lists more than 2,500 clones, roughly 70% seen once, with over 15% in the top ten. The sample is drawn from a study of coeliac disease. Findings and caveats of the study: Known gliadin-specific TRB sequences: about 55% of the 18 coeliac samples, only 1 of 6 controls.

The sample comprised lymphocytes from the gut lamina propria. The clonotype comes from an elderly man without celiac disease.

The chain's CDR3 is CASSFSGGQPQHF. CDR3 sequence (DNA): TGTGCCAGCAGCTTTAGTGGGGGGCAGCCCCAGCATTTT. The chain links TRBV11-2 to TRBJ1-5, with D tentatively TRBD1 (5 bases). V lost 3 bases, J lost 7 bases, and 10 bases lay in between. This CDR3 comprises 13 residues. CDR1 and CDR2 from the germline V gene are SGHAT and FQNNGV.